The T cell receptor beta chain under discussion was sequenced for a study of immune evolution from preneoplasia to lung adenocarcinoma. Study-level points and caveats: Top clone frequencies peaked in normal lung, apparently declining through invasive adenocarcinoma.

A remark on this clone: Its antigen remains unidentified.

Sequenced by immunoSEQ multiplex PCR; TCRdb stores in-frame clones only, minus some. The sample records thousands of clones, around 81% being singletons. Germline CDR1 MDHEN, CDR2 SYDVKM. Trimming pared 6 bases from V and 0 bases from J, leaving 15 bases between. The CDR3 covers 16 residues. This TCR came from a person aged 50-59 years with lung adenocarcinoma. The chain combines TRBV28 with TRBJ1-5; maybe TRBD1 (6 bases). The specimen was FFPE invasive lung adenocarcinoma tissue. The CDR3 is CASRGEGQNSNQPQHF. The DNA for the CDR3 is TGTGCCAGCAGGGGGGAGGGACAAAATAGCAATCAGCCCCAGCATTTT.